This TCR beta chain was obtained from a study of control samples from healthy donors and cancer patients. There are a few counts of this clone. Repertoires were generated with immunoSEQ multiplex PCR, while TCRdb's copy carries only in-frame clones and drops some. The sample has 85,000 to 90,000 clones; roughly 86% are singletons. Material for sequencing was blood. The receptor's source is a man under 40 in good health.

Here the CDR3 DNA reads TGTGCCAGCAGTTCCCCCACTGAAGCTTTCTTT. Translated: CASSSPTEAFF. V gene TRBV12-3 or TRBV12-4 combines with J gene TRBJ1-1; no clear D gene. The CDR3 is made up of 11 amino acids. The V and J ends lost 4 bases and 4 bases respectively, with 4 bases between them.